The 18 T cell receptor beta chains below were found in one sample sequenced in a study of control samples from healthy donors and cancer patients. Clones were sequenced by immunoSEQ multiplex PCR, and TCRdb holds only the in-frame ones, with some missing. This sample has under 450,000 clones, with roughly 90% found just once. Sequencing was carried out using PBMCs. Receptors were obtained from a middle-aged man with head and neck cancer.

V gene TRBV27 combines with J gene TRBJ1-1; D perhaps matches TRBD1 (5 bases). Trimming removed 5 bases from V and 2 bases from J, with 18 bases in between. There are 16 residues in the CDR3. Germline values: CDR1 MNHEY, CDR2 SMNVEV (reference sequence). The CDR3 protein is CASSQGSSIKNTEAFF. The CDR3 region has the DNA TGTGCCAGCAGTCAGGGATCTTCCATTAAAAACACTGAAGCTTTCTTT.

V gene TRBV28 combines with J gene TRBJ1-1; a possible D gene is TRBD1 (5 bases). The CDR3 sequence is 14 residues long. Germline V gene lookup returns CDR1 MDHEN and CDR2 SYDVKM. The V and J ends lost 5 bases and 5 bases respectively, with 15 bases between them. CDR3 sequence reads: CASSPLSEGTEAFF. In nucleotides, the CDR3 is TGTGCCAGCAGTCCCCTTTCGGAGGGGACTGAAGCTTTCTTT.

The chain carries TRBV18 and TRBJ2-3; D possibly matches TRBD1 or TRBD2 (5 bases each). The CDR3 sequence is 14 residues long. Per the germline V gene, CDR1 is KGHSH and CDR2 is LQKENI. V was pared by 5 bases and J by 5 bases, with 14 bases between. CDR3 sequence (DNA): TGTGCCAGCTCAAGAGGGACCGGGGAAGATACGCAGTATTTT. Its protein product is CASSRGTGEDTQYF.

The rearrangement links TRBV7-9 to TRBJ1-1; a weak D match, TRBD1 (5 bases). V lost 1 base and J lost 1, with 13 bases in between. The germline V gene has CDR1 SEHNR and CDR2 FQNEAQ (reference sequence). This CDR3 has 16 amino acids. The CDR3 protein is CASSLVLLGENTEAFF. The CDR3 DNA is TGTGCCAGCAGCTTAGTGTTGCTAGGGGAGAACACTGAAGCTTTCTTT.

This clone was recorded only once. The chain carries TRBV7-2 and TRBJ1-1, with unresolved D. The ends were cut back, 6 bases at V and 2 bases at J, with 13 bases in the middle. The CDR3 extends over 14 amino acids. In germline, CDR1 is SGHTA, CDR2 FQGNSA. The CDR3 DNA follows: TGTGCCAGCAGGCGACACCTTACTAACACTGAAGCTTTCTTT. Translating it yields CASRRHLTNTEAFF.

This chain links TRBV30 with TRBJ1-4, with 7 bases identical to TRBD1. Germline lookup yields CDR1 GTSNPN and CDR2 SVGIG (reference sequence). With V trimmed by 3 bases and J by 5 bases, 12 bases remained unmatched. CDR3 length equals 16 residues. The CDR3 here is CAWSDKLTGLNEKLFF. CDR3 sequence (DNA): TGTGCCTGGAGCGATAAATTGACAGGGCTGAATGAAAAACTGTTTTTT.

The chain combines TRBV4-3 with TRBJ2-5; D remains ambiguous. Between the trimmed V and J ends, which lost 1 base and 4 bases, there was a span of 13 bases. CDR3 size: 15 residues. Germline V gene lookup returns CDR1 LGHNA and CDR2 YSLEER. The CDR3 nucleotides read TGCGCCAGCAGCCAAGGTCGATTGATCAGAGAGACCCAGTACTTC. Protein sequence: CASSQGRLIRETQYF.

The chain is built from TRBV3-1 (or the pseudogene TRBV3-2) and TRBJ1-6; the match to TRBD1 covers 10 bases. J lost 10 bases, V lost 1 base, and 1 base had no gene match. This CDR3 is built from 14 residues. CDR1 and CDR2 from the germline V gene are LGHDT and YNNKEL (reference sequence). The CDR3 region is CASSQGDRGSPLHF. CDR3 nucleotide sequence: TGTGCCAGCAGCCAAGGGGACAGGGGCTCACCCCTCCACTTT.

This chain uses TRBV7-9 with TRBJ1-4; maybe TRBD1 (5 bases). CDR3 length: 15 residues. Germline V lookup: CDR1 SEHNR, CDR2 FQNEAQ (reference sequence). V was clipped by 5 bases and J by 1 base, with 11 bases between them. The CDR3 nucleotides are TGTGCCAGCAGCCCACGGCAGGGAACTAATGAAAAACTGTTTTTT. Translated, it gives CASSPRQGTNEKLFF.

The rearrangement links TRBV28 to TRBJ1-1; D may be TRBD1 (6 bases). The CDR3 has 13 residues. Germline V CDR1 and CDR2: MDHEN, SYDVKM. V lost 6 bases, J lost 2 bases, and 10 bases lay in between. CDR3 loop: CASRGGGNTEAFF. In DNA form, the CDR3 reads TGTGCCAGCAGAGGGGGGGGAAACACTGAAGCTTTCTTT.

The chain joins TRBV4-1 to TRBJ2-5; 8 bases align to TRBD2. The CDR3 consists of 15 residues. Per the germline V gene, CDR1 is MGHRA and CDR2 is YSYEKL. V was pared by 5 bases and J by 4 bases, with 9 bases of the junction left unmatched. The CDR3 coding sequence is TGCGCCAGCAGCTCAACTAGCGGCCGAGGAGAGACCCAGTACTTC. This translates into CASSSTSGRGETQYF.

This chain connects TRBV16 to TRBJ2-1; TRBD2 aligns across 8 bases. The CDR3 totals 18 residues. The trim removed 3 bases at V and 6 bases at J, leaving 16 bases unmatched. CDR1 is KGHSY and CDR2 is FQNENV in the germline V gene. The CDR3 is CASSQAHFRGGRRNEQFF. The CDR3 DNA reads TGTGCCAGCAGCCAGGCTCACTTTCGGGGGGGCCGTCGCAATGAGCAGTTCTTC.

This sequence joins TRBV29-1 and TRBJ1-1, with a tentative D call TRBD1 (5 bases). With 6 bases removed from V and 1 base from J, the gap between germline ends came to 12 bases. CDR3 length: 13 amino acids. Germline values: CDR1 SQVTM, CDR2 ANQGSEA. This CDR3 is CSVAGLGNTEAFF. CDR3 DNA sequence: TGCAGCGTCGCGGGACTCGGGAACACTGAAGCTTTCTTT.

The V gene is TRBV21-1, the J gene TRBJ2-7. TRBV21-1 is a pseudogene locus. This CDR3 is built from 13 residues. The CDR3 protein is CASSRLGGYEQYF. The CDR3 nucleotides read TGTGCCAGCAGCAGGTTGGGCGGATACGAGCAGTACTTC.

V usage is TRBV2 and J usage is TRBJ2-5; D is undetermined. This CDR3 contains 12 residues. V lost 2 bases, J lost 2 bases, and 3 bases lay in between. CDR1 is SNHLY, CDR2 FYNNEI, per germline. The CDR3 spells CASSEQQETQYF. Here the CDR3 DNA reads TGTGCCAGCAGTGAACAGCAAGAGACCCAGTACTTC.

This clone appeared once. The chain employs TRBV28 and TRBJ1-1; a possible D gene is TRBD1 (5 bases). This CDR3 is 15 amino acids long. V was trimmed by 6 bases and J by 0 bases, leaving 14 bases between them. The V gene's germline CDR1 is MDHEN and CDR2 SYDVKM. CDR3 residues: CASRGRDGMNTEAFF. For the CDR3, the DNA is TGTGCCAGCAGGGGACGGGACGGAATGAACACTGAAGCTTTCTTT.

This chain links TRBV5-8 with TRBJ1-1; 9 nucleotides agree with TRBD1. The CDR3 is 11 residues long. Germline V gene sequence: CDR1 SGHTS, CDR2 YDEGEE. After removal of 3 bases from V and 11 bases from J, the junction contained 2 bases not matched to a gene. The DNA for the CDR3 is TGTGCCAGCAGCTCACAGGGGGCCGCTTTCTTT. Its translation is CASSSQGAAFF.

This clone appeared once. The chain recombines TRBV5-1 with TRBJ2-7, with D possibly matching TRBD2 (5 bases). The CDR3 runs 13 residues. CDR1 and CDR2 (germline): SGHRS, YFSETQ. Trimming shortened V by 4 bases and J by 3 bases, and 11 bases separated the two germline ends. The CDR3 sequence is CASSPRAGYEQYF. Here the CDR3 DNA reads TGCGCCAGCAGCCCTAGGGCGGGCTACGAGCAGTACTTC.